This T cell receptor (beta chain) was profiled in a study of T cell responses to AZD1222 COVID-19 vaccine. Broader study findings: Spike as a whole was targeted by vaccine-associated CD4 TCRs, dominant at 160-218 and 743-854. White British donors predominated, females outnumbered males, and clonal diversity was possibly underestimated. Reportedly, nearly half of unique spike TCRs recognized epitopes outside B.1.351/B.1.1.7 mutations.

To note about this clone: What it binds is unknown.

Second-dose intervals near 4 or 12 weeks were combined. CDR1 is SGHRS and CDR2 is YFSETQ in the germline V gene. This CDR3 region has 13 residues. V was clipped by 0 bases and J by 10 bases, with 8 bases between them. Sequencing used immunoSEQ multiplex PCR; TCRdb keeps in-frame clones, though not all of them. Among over 110,000 clones, around 94% were seen once, and the ten largest hold 9.3%. The chain is built from TRBV5-1 and TRBJ1-6, with no clear D. The sample here was peripheral blood, taken 28 days after the second AZD1222 dose. The TCR comes from an adult who received the AZD1222 COVID-19 vaccine. The CDR3 region is CASSLERRSPLHF. In nucleotides, the CDR3 is TGCGCCAGCAGCTTGGAGAGGAGATCACCCCTCCACTTT.